One and the same sample provided the 12 T cell receptor beta chains below, sequenced in a study of T cell changes during pregnancy in multiple sclerosis. Libraries were prepared by immunoSEQ multiplex PCR; TCRdb keeps only in-frame clonotypes and omits some of them. The table has over 100,000 clones, approximately 90% seen once; the top ten hold less than 2%. The material was peripheral blood, obtained in the third trimester of pregnancy. The receptors were sampled from a female donor with multiple sclerosis, enrolled in a pregnancy study.

The genes are TRBV5-1 and TRBJ1-2; D perhaps matches TRBD1 (5 bases). The V gene's germline CDR1 is SGHRS and CDR2 YFSETQ. CDR3 length equals 16 residues. Trimming stripped 1 base from V and 8 bases from J, with 21 bases between. The CDR3: CASSLRYGGVEEGYTF. DNA of the CDR3: TGCGCCAGCAGCTTGCGCTACGGGGGTGTTGAAGAAGGCTACACCTTC.

The V and J genes are TRBV2 and TRBJ2-1, with 8 positions matching TRBD1. The CDR3 has 13 amino acids. The trim removed 8 bases at V and 4 bases at J, leaving 4 bases unmatched. Germline V gene sequence: CDR1 SNHLY, CDR2 FYNNEI. CDR3 in amino acids: CASGGTGYNEQFF. The CDR3 nucleotides are TGTGCCAGCGGCGGGACAGGATACAATGAGCAGTTCTTC.

The chain employs TRBV10-1 and TRBJ2-2, with 9 bases identical to TRBD2. J lost 6 bases, V lost 10 bases, and 6 bases had no gene match. The CDR3 covers 13 residues. The germline gives CDR1 WNHNN, CDR2 SYGVQD (reference sequence). The CDR3 DNA reads TGCGCCACCTCGCTAGCGGGATCCGGGGAGCTGTTTTTT. Protein sequence: CATSLAGSGELFF.

The V call is TRBV18, the J call TRBJ2-2; D is possibly TRBD2 (6 bases). V was trimmed by 6 bases and J by 6 bases, leaving 17 bases between them. CDR3 length: 15 amino acids. Germline V gives CDR1 KGHSH, CDR2 LQKENI. CDR3 loop: CASSLRTTGAGELFF. CDR3 bases: TGTGCCAGCTCCCTGAGGACTACCGGAGCCGGGGAGCTGTTTTTT.

V is TRBV27 and J is TRBJ2-7, with 7 bases aligning to TRBD1. V lost 3 bases, J lost 6 bases, and 11 bases stayed unmatched. The CDR3 is 15 residues long. The germline V gene has CDR1 MNHEY and CDR2 SMNVEV (reference sequence). CDR3 protein: CASSFSRQGVREQYF. The CDR3 nucleotides read TGTGCCAGCAGTTTCTCAAGACAGGGAGTCCGCGAGCAGTACTTC.

The rearrangement uses TRBV28 and TRBJ1-5, with D possibly TRBD1 on 5 matching bases. Germline V gives CDR1 MDHEN, CDR2 SYDVKM. This CDR3 is 12 amino acids long. Deletions cut 6 bases from V and 4 bases from J, with 7 bases between. In DNA, the CDR3 is TGTGCCAGCAGGGAGGGGAATCAGCCCCAGCATTTT. Translating gives CASREGNQPQHF.

The rearrangement joins TRBV7-3 to TRBJ1-1; no clear D. The length of the CDR3 is 12 residues. Per germline, CDR1 SGHTA and CDR2 FQGTGA. V lost 2 bases and J lost 5, with 6 bases in between. The CDR3, as DNA: TGTGCCAGCAGCTTAGACGGGACTGAAGCTTTCTTT. Protein: CASSLDGTEAFF.

The chain carries TRBV4-2 and TRBJ2-5; D might be TRBD2 (5 bases). Germline loops: CDR1 LGHNA, CDR2 YNFKEQ. The CDR3 sequence is 13 residues long. Trimming removed 0 bases at V and 3 bases at J, with 5 bases between. As DNA, the CDR3 is TGTGCCAGCAGCCAAGAGGAGGAAGAGACCCAGTACTTC. This codes for CASSQEEEETQYF.

This sequence joins TRBV9 and TRBJ1-4; no reliable D call. This CDR3 has 15 amino acids. CDR1 SGDLS and CDR2 YYNGEE come from the germline V gene. Trimming took 0 bases from V and 5 from J, leaving 11 bases between them. The CDR3 DNA reads as TGTGCCAGCAGCGTAGGGATGGGTAGCAATGAAAAACTGTTTTTT. It codes for CASSVGMGSNEKLFF.

The J gene is TRBJ2-5, the V gene TRBV27; D ambiguous. The CDR3 runs to 16 residues. The germline V gene encodes CDR1 MNHEY and CDR2 SMNVEV (reference sequence). Between the trimmed V and J ends, which lost 4 bases and 5 bases, there was a span of 20 bases. This CDR3 reads CASSSASATKQETQYF. CDR3 bases: TGTGCCAGCAGTTCGGCCAGCGCCACCAAGCAGGAGACCCAGTACTTC.

The chain combines TRBV30 with TRBJ2-5; D is unclear. The CDR3 runs to 13 residues. V was cut by 2 bases and J by 5 bases, with 12 bases left in between. CDR1 is GTSNPN and CDR2 is SVGIG in the germline V gene (reference sequence). CDR3 loop: CAWSYSVGETQYF. The DNA for the CDR3 is TGTGCCTGGAGTTATAGTGTCGGGGAGACCCAGTACTTC.

The chain joins TRBV18 to TRBJ2-3; D is uncertain. Germline V gene sequence: CDR1 KGHSH, CDR2 LQKENI. The V end was cut by 3 bases, the J end by 5 bases, with 3 bases between. The CDR3 spans 11 residues. CDR3 sequence (DNA): TGTGCCAGCTCACCTAAAGATACGCAGTATTTT. Its protein product is CASSPKDTQYF. The full variable domain, with the rest looked up from reference TRBV18 and TRBJ2-3, is NAGVMQNPRHLVRRRGQEARLRCSPMKGHSHVYWYRQLPEEGLKFMVYLQKENIIDESGMPKERFSAEFPKEGPSILRIQQVVRGDSAAYFCASSPKDTQYFGPGTRLTVL.